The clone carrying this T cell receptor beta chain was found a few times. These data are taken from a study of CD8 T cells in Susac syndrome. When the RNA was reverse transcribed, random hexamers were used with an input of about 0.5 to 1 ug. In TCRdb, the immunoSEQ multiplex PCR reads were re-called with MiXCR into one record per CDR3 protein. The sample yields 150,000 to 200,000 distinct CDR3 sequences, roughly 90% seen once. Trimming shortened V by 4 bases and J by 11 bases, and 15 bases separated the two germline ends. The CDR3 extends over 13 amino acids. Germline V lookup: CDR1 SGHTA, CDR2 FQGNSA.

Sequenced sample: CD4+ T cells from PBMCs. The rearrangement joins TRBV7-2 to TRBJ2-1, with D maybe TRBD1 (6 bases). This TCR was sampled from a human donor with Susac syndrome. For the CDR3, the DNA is TGTGCCAGCAGCTCTGACCGGGACATTAAGCAGTTCTTC. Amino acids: CASSSDRDIKQFF. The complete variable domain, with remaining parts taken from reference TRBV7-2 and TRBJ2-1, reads GAGVSQSPSNKVTEKGKDVELRCDPISGHTALYWYRQSLGQGLEFLIYFQGNSAPDKSGLPSDRFSAERTGGSVSTLTIQRTQQEDSAVYLCASSSDRDIKQFFGPGTRLTVL.